This TCR beta chain was documented in a study of blood T cell repertoires in COVID-19 (dated by TCRdb to about 2020). About the study as a whole: Collaborator samples came from the United States, Italy and Spain and covered acute and convalescent phases of COVID-19. The prospective study material was composed of cDNA or gDNA derived from T cells, B-cell-depleted T cells, or PBMCs. The dataset comprised deeply sampled blood TCRbeta repertoires from subjects exposed to, actively infected with, or recovered from COVID-19. The repertoires were released in a freely available public database meant as a resource for research on the immune response to SARS-CoV-2. Samples came from the ongoing ImmuneRACE study (first 160 participants) plus 1,254 subjects from 6 global collaborators. Nearly every sample came with metadata listing a de-identified subject ID, COVID-19 status, age in years and sex. Where available, HLA class I and class II types were taken from metadata supplied by the sample provider and were not determined by assay-based typing. The full study reports these points: Clinical and demographic metadata were provided uncurated, with the amount varying by source and participant.

CDR1 and CDR2 are drawn from the germline V gene: MGHRA, YSYEKL. Inclusive of the bounding cysteine and phenylalanine, the CDR3 is 18 residues long. Only the CDR3 portion is preserved as DNA: 54 bases, with reading frame beginning at the first base. Trimming takes 0 bases off V and 0 bases off J; junction bases not matched to a gene: 8. The table lists this clone with a few counts. Its antigen is not yet known. No base-level quality is on record; no much larger clone is a single base apart. Collaborating institutions collected whole blood in K2EDTA tubes following their own protocols. For TCRbeta analysis, collaborator samples were shipped as frozen whole blood, as isolated PBMCs, or as DNA extracted from either sample type. TCRbeta CDR3 regions were amplified from genomic DNA using the immunoSEQ Assay, a bias-controlled multiplex PCR. The paper's data handling went like this. Nucleated cell counts per sample were estimated from amplification of reference gene primers within the assay. Sequence reads were collapsed and filtered to measure the absolute abundance of every unique TCRbeta CDR3 rearrangement. For each sample, productive Simpson clonality was calculated as the square root of Simpson's diversity index over productive rearrangements. Here the immuneACCESS table is served through TCRdb, limited to in-frame sequences with V and J called. Missing clones are a known gap in these copies; in checked studies unresolved V genes cover under half, and the rest lacks a known reason. The V and J calls and clone size are taken from that table; D and trimming were inferred from the DNA. This sample is represented by fewer than 150,000 clones; around four fifths of them were singletons. The ten biggest clones cover less than 5% of the sample.

The sequencing input was peripheral blood. The chain employs TRBV4-1 and TRBJ2-3; a stretch of 8 junction bases matches TRBD2. The sequence was collected from a woman aged 80 or over with acute or convalescent COVID-19. CDR3 reads: CASSQDTVQRESTDTQYF. The sequenced DNA: TGCGCCAGCAGCCAAGATACCGTGCAGCGGGAGAGCACAGATACGCAGTATTTT.